These 10 T cell receptor beta chains came from one sample sequenced in a study of T cell changes during pregnancy in multiple sclerosis. Assay: immunoSEQ multiplex PCR; the TCRdb copy retains only in-frame clones and omits some. The data hold around 79,000 clones, with 85% to 95% observed a single time. The sample here was CD4+ T cells from peripheral blood mononuclear cells, taken in the second trimester of pregnancy. The receptors originated from a female donor with multiple sclerosis, enrolled in a pregnancy study.

V gene TRBV5-6 combines with J gene TRBJ2-7; 8 positions match TRBD1. The CDR3 contains 16 residues. CDR1 is SGHDT, CDR2 YYEEEE, per germline. J lost 4 bases, V lost 2 bases, and 11 bases had no gene match. The CDR3 region has the DNA TGTGCCAGCAGCTTTTTACAGGGGGTTTTTTCGTACGAGCAGTACTTC. The encoded protein is CASSFLQGVFSYEQYF.

The rearrangement joins TRBV21-1 to TRBJ2-7; the D call in the table, TRBD2, was not verified against the DNA. TRBV21-1 is designated a pseudogene. The CDR3 runs 17 residues. In DNA form, the CDR3 reads TGTGCCAGCAGCACGGAAACTTCTAGCGGAAACTCCTACGAGCAGTACTTC. Its translation: CASSTETSSGNSYEQYF.

The rearrangement uses TRBV19 and TRBJ1-2; 8 bases are a match to TRBD1. Germline V gene lookup returns CDR1 LNHDA and CDR2 SQIVND (reference sequence). The CDR3 loop spans 13 amino acids. V was pared by 2 bases and J by 7 bases, with 3 bases of the junction left unmatched. In DNA, the CDR3 is TGTGCCAGTAGTATATCAGGGGGCACTGGCTACACCTTC. This codes for CASSISGGTGYTF.

This chain joins TRBV9 and TRBJ2-1, with 7 positions matching TRBD1. There are 14 residues in the CDR3. The V and J ends lost 4 bases and 4 bases, in that order; junction bases with no gene match: 5. CDR1 is SGDLS and CDR2 is YYNGEE in the germline V gene. CDR3 region: CASSSRDRYNEQFF. As DNA, the CDR3 is TGTGCCAGCAGCTCCCGGGACAGATACAATGAGCAGTTCTTC.

The chain recombines TRBV7-2 with TRBJ2-1, with 14 nucleotides matching TRBD2. The CDR3 contains 18 residues. Looked up from germline, CDR1 is SGHTA and CDR2 is FQGNSA. J was trimmed by 2 bases and V by 5 bases; bases with no gene match: 8. The CDR3 spells CASSQGTSGRGTYNEQFF. CDR3 DNA: TGTGCCAGCAGCCAGGGGACTAGCGGGAGAGGGACCTACAATGAGCAGTTCTTC.

CDR3 sequence: CASSLAAGTYEQYF. DNA of the CDR3: TGTGCCAGCAGCTTAGCAGCGGGAACCTACGAGCAGTACTTC. The rearrangement uses TRBV7-9 and TRBJ2-7; TRBD2 agrees at 7 bases. The CDR3 is 14 amino acids. Trimming took 0 bases from V and 2 from J; bases not matched to a gene: 1. Germline V gene sequence: CDR1 SEHNR, CDR2 FQNEAQ (reference sequence).

The chain recombines TRBV19 with TRBJ2-7, with TRBD2 as a possible D gene (6 bases). V was clipped by 9 bases and J by 5 bases, with 17 bases between them. The germline V gene encodes CDR1 LNHDA and CDR2 SQIVND (reference sequence). The CDR3 extends over 13 amino acids. CDR3 residues: CASSRERGHEQYF. Here the CDR3 DNA reads TGTGCCAGCAGCCGGGAGCGCGGTCACGAGCAGTACTTC.

The rearrangement links TRBV18 to TRBJ1-3, with D maybe TRBD1 (5 bases). The germline V and J ends were trimmed by 3 bases and 0 bases, with 12 bases remaining between them. The CDR3 length is 16 residues. Germline V gene sequence: CDR1 KGHSH, CDR2 LQKENI. Here the CDR3 DNA reads TGTGCCAGCTCACCGGCCAACAGGAACTCTGGAAACACCATATATTTT. Translated, it gives CASSPANRNSGNTIYF.

In its sample, this clone was seen once. The chain uses TRBV5-4 and TRBJ2-7, with a weak D call TRBD2 (5 bases). This CDR3 has 14 amino acids. The germline V and J ends were trimmed by 0 bases and 3 bases, with 10 bases remaining between them. Germline V gives CDR1 SGHNT, CDR2 YYREEE (reference sequence). CDR3 nucleotides: TGTGCCAGCAGCTTGGTTGTGGGAGACTACGAGCAGTACTTC. Its protein product is CASSLVVGDYEQYF.

The table lists this clone with a few counts. This specimen includes other DNA sequences encoding the same CDR3. The chain employs TRBV19 and TRBJ1-1; tentatively, D is TRBD1 (5 bases). Trimming took off 1 base at V and 4 bases at J, with 7 bases between the two ends. Germline CDR1 reads LNHDA; CDR2 reads SQIVND (reference sequence). This CDR3 has 13 amino acids. CDR3 amino acids: CASSIGRGTEAFF. DNA for the CDR3: TGTGCCAGTAGTATAGGGAGGGGCACTGAAGCTTTCTTT.